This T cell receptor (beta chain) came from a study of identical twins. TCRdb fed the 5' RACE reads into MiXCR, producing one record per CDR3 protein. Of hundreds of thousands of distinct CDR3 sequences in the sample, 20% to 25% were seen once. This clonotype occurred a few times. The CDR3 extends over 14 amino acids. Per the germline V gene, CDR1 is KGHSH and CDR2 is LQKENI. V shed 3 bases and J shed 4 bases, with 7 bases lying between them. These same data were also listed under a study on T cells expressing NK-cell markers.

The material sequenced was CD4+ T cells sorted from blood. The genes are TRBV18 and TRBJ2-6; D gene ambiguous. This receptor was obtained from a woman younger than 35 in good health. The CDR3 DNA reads TGTGCCAGCTCACCTTCGAACGGGGCCAACGTCCTGACTTTC. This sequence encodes CASSPSNGANVLTF. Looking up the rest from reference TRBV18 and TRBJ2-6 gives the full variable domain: NAGVMQNPRHLVRRRGQEARLRCSPMKGHSHVYWYRQLPEEGLKFMVYLQKENIIDESGMPKERFSAEFPKEGPSILRIQQVVRGDSAAYFCASSPSNGANVLTFGAGSRLTVL.